This TCR beta chain was obtained from a study of T cells after yellow fever vaccination. This clonotype was seen more than once but under ten times. Unmatched junction bases numbered 4, after V lost 4 bases and J lost 4 bases. This CDR3 is built from 13 residues. CDR1 is SGDLS, CDR2 YYNGEE, per germline. TCRdb reanalysed the 5' RACE reads using MiXCR and keeps one entry per CDR3 protein. The data contain around 530,000 distinct CDR3 sequences, about 17% of them singletons. Sequences were derived from PBMCs, sampled more than 4 days after the first yellow fever vaccination. The receptor was derived from a young man who received the YFV17D yellow fever vaccine. This sequence joins TRBV9 and TRBJ1-2, with 7 nucleotides matching TRBD1. CDR3 loop: CASSSRTGYGYTF. For the CDR3, the DNA is TGTGCCAGCAGCTCTCGGACAGGCTATGGCTACACCTTC.